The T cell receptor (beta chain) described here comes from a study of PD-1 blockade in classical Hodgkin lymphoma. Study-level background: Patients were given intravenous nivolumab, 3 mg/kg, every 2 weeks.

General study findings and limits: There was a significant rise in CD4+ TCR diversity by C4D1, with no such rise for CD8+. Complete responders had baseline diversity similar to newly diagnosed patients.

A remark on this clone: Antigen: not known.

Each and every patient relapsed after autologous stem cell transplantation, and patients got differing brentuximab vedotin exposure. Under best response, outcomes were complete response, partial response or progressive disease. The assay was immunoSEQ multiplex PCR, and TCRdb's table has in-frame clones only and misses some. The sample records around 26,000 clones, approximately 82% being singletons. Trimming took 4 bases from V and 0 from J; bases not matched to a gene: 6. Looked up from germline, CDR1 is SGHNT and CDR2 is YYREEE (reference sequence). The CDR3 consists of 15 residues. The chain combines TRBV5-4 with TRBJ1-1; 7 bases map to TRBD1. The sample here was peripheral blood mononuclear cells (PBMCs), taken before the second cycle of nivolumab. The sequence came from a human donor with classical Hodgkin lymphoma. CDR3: CASSPYRGMNTEAFF. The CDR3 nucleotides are TGTGCCAGCAGCCCTTACAGGGGAATGAACACTGAAGCTTTCTTT.